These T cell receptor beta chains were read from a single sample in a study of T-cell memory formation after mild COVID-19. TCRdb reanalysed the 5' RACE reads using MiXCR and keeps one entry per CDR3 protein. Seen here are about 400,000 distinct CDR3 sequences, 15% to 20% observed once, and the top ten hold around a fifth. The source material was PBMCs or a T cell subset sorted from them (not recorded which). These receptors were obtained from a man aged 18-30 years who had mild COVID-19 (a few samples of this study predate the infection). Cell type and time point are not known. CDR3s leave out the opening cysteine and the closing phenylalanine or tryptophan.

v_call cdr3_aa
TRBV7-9 ASSLARKTQY
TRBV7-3 ASSQGSSTEAF
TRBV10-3 AISPGTSTEQF
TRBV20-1 SASAEEQF
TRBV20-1 SAREGQISTLNYGYT
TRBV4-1 ASSQVGAQPQH
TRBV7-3 ASSLTPGDHYEQY
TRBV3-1 ASSPSQERQKLF
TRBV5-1 ASSPGQGRSTEAF
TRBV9 ASSASTYNEQF
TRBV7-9 ASSLEGRGAAF
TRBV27 ASARRARDFYEQY
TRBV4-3 ASSPGNQGYGYT